This TCR beta chain derives from a study of shared clonotypes between healthy human individuals. Study-wide points: Owing to a small donor count, the genetic and exposure-history diversity represented was limited. The naive CD4 repertoires of several donors were compared, and about 5% of clonotypes were shared.

Concerning this clone: Its antigen remains unknown. Within the sample, other DNA sequences also encode this same CDR3.

The study drew all its donors from Caucasian adults living in Nashville, Tennessee. TCRdb's table, derived via immunoSEQ multiplex PCR, lists solely in-frame clones and lacks some. The table lists 2 million or so clones, about 95% of them singletons. Trimming cost V 3 bases and J 4 bases, with 7 bases left between them. Germline lookup yields CDR1 MDHEN and CDR2 SYDVKM. There are 12 residues in the CDR3. Sequenced: naive CD4+ T cells sorted from blood. Subset of the sample: CD45RA+ positively selected. This chain uses TRBV28 with TRBJ2-7, with no clear D. The receptor comes from a man younger than 30 in good health. The CDR3 DNA sequence: TGTGCCAGCAGTTTCCGTACTTACGAGCAGTACTTC. It codes for CASSFRTYEQYF.